Included here is one T cell receptor (beta chain) sequence, with context. Its antigen is unidentified. 13 Jbeta primers and 60 Vbeta primers were used for the PCR. Using immunoSEQ multiplex PCR, the repertoire was profiled, and TCRdb retains in-frame clones only, with some absent. The top ten hold over 1.5% of the sample, which has some 160,000 clones, over 80% seen once. This CDR3 comprises 20 residues. V shed 1 base and J shed 0 bases, with 19 bases lying between them. CDR1 and CDR2 (germline): MDHEN, SYDVKM. The data derive from a study of cytomegalovirus exposure and HLA in healthy donors. The study, taken as a whole, reports: Immune exposure information comprised only CMV serostatus. In a later analysis, V- and J-gene trimming of beta chains associated with a DCLRE1C missense variant, replicated independently.

Healthy donors of bone marrow made up the group. This TCR derives from a woman in her late teens or twenties in good health and CMV-seronegative. Sequenced sample: PBMCs. The chain has TRBV28 and TRBJ1-6, with D unclear. For the CDR3, the DNA is TGTGCCAGCAGTTTATTGAATGTTGGGAGGACGGACTCCTATAATTCACCCCTCCACTTT. Translated: CASSLLNVGRTDSYNSPLHF.